This T cell receptor (beta chain) was captured in a study of blood T cell repertoires in COVID-19. Whole-study context: Sites in the United States, Italy and Spain provided acute and convalescent COVID-19 samples. From T cells, B-cell-depleted T cells, or PBMCs came the material, which was cDNA or gDNA.

The method was immunoSEQ multiplex PCR; TCRdb's version includes in-frame clones alone and lacks a portion of them. Here the sample spans about 28,000 clones, about nine tenths being singletons. From germline, CDR1 is SGHRS and CDR2 YFSETQ. J lost 0 bases, V lost 2 bases, and 1 base had no gene match. The CDR3 contains 14 residues. The receptor comes from a man aged 60-69 years with active COVID-19. The chain couples TRBV5-1 to TRBJ2-5; 7 bases fit TRBD1. Sequenced material: peripheral blood. CDR3 region: CASSLGTDQETQYF. The CDR3 DNA reads as TGCGCCAGCAGCTTAGGGACAGACCAAGAGACCCAGTACTTC. The full variable domain, in which reference TRBV5-1 and TRBJ2-5 provide the parts outside the CDR3, is KAGVTQTPRYLIKTRGQQVTLSCSPISGHRSVSWYQQTPGQGLQFLFEYFSETQRNKGNFPGRFSGRQFSNSRSEMNVSTLELGDSALYLCASSLGTDQETQYFGPGTRLLVL.